This T cell receptor beta chain was recorded in a study of T cells in localized non-small cell lung cancer. Regarding this clone: Its antigen is not identified.

Assay used: immunoSEQ multiplex PCR; TCRdb lists only in-frame clones, some missing. The table records 25,000 to 30,000 clones, approximately 90% of them present only once. V lost 3 bases and J 6 bases, leaving 11 bases between the germline ends. Germline values: CDR1 SGHRS, CDR2 YFSETQ. There are 13 residues in the CDR3. Notes on the study in general: Tumor samples were not multi-region, leaving intratumor heterogeneity unexcluded. Elevated circulating T cell density in blood was associated with longer overall survival. Tumor showed lower T cell clonality than uninvolved adjacent lung, where it was highest. There were a median roughly 54 of the top 100 tumor clones appearing in adjacent lung.

The receptor comes from a female donor older than 55 with stage I lung adenocarcinoma. The starting material was peripheral blood, obtained before any cancer treatment. This chain connects TRBV5-1 to TRBJ2-3; D call uncertain. The CDR3: CASSSLAGDTQYF. CDR3 nucleotides: TGCGCCAGCAGCTCCCTGGCTGGTGATACGCAGTATTTT.